The clone carrying this T cell receptor (beta chain) was seen a few times. Its antigen is as yet unknown. Treatment in this sample: roughly 10-day PBMC culture with coronavirus spike peptide pools or control peptides (ViraFEST assay). These data originate in a study of vaccination and CD4 T cells after COVID-19. Sequenced with the Oncomine TCR Beta short-read assay was DNA taken from cultured CD4+ T cells. TCRdb re-analysed the PCR reads in MiXCR, keeping a single row per CDR3 protein. Of approximately 15,000 distinct CDR3 sequences detected, roughly 28% appear once; the ten largest clones hold roughly 20%. The receptor was derived from a human donor with COVID-19. What was sequenced was cultured CD4+ T cells from blood.

The CDR3 reads CSARRTNEGSSYNSPLHF. CDR3 nucleotides: TGCAGTGCTAGGCGTACAAATGAGGGTAGCTCCTATAATTCACCCCTCCACTTT. The rearrangement uses TRBV20-1 and TRBJ1-6; D gene unclear. Germline V gives CDR1 DFQATT, CDR2 SNEGSKA (reference sequence). This CDR3 comprises 18 residues. V was pared by 3 bases and J by 0 bases, with 18 bases between.